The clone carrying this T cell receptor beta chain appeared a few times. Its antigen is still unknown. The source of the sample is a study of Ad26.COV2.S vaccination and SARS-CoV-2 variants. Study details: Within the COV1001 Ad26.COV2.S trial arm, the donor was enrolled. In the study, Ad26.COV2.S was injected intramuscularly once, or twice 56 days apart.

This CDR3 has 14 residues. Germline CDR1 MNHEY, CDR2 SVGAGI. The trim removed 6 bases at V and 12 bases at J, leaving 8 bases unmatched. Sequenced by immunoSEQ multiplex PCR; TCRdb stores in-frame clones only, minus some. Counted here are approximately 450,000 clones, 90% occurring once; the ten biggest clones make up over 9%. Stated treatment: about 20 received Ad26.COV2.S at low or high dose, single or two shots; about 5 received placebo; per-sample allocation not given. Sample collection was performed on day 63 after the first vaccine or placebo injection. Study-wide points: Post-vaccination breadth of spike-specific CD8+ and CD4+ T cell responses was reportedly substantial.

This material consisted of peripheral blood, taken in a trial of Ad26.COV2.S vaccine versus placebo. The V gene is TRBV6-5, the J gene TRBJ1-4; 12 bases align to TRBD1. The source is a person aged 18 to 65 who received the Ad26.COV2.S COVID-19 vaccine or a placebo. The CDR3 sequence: CASRTGQGASELFF. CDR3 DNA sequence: TGTGCCAGCAGAACGGGACAGGGGGCGTCGGAACTGTTTTTT.